A selection of T cell receptor beta chains follows, all from one sample in a study of beta chain features in type 1 diabetes. The method was immunoSEQ multiplex PCR; TCRdb's version includes in-frame clones alone and lacks a portion of them. This table has over 150,000 clones, about 8.1% appearing once. The specimen was central memory CD4+ T cells from blood. Receptor source: a woman between 18 and 29 years old with type 1 diabetes. Both conserved end residues are part of each CDR3. The order of the fields is clone size, V gene, J gene, CDR3 length, D gene, CDR3 DNA, CDR3 protein. A D gene is named only where the DNA matches it firmly. Expanded clones get a size class; other rows say once, few or many, or leave the size out.

many	TRBV4-1	TRBJ1-1	14	NA	TGCGCCAGCAGCCAAGATCCCAGGGACACTGAAGCTTTCTTT	CASSQDPRDTEAFF
NA	TRBV7-2	TRBJ2-1	11	NA	TGTGCCAGCAGCTTTAACAATGAGCAGTTCTTC	CASSFNNEQFF
NA	TRBV18	TRBJ2-7	14	NA	TGTGCCAGCTCACCATCAGTCAACTCCTACGAGCAGTACTTC	CASSPSVNSYEQYF
NA	TRBV18	TRBJ1-6	14	NA	TGTGCCAGCTCACCTAGAACAGGACAATCACCCCTCCACTTT	CASSPRTGQSPLHF
NA	TRBV5-1	TRBJ1-3	15	TRBD1	TGCGCCAGCAGCTTGGAGGCAGGACAGGCAAACACCATATATTTT	CASSLEAGQANTIYF
NA	TRBV4-3	TRBJ1-2	16	NA	TGCGCCAGCAGCCAAGATTCCCAACTTTTAAACTATGGCTACACCTTC	CASSQDSQLLNYGYTF
NA	TRBV7-2	TRBJ2-5	16	TRBD1	TGTGCCAGCAGCTGGGGACAGGGAAGTGGAAGAGAGACCCAGTACTTC	CASSWGQGSGRETQYF
NA	TRBV5-4	TRBJ1-2	14	NA	TGTGCCAGCAGCTTGGCCCCCCAGGGCTATGGCTACACCTTC	CASSLAPQGYGYTF
NA	TRBV4-3	TRBJ2-7	14	NA	TGCGCCAGCAGCCCCGGGACTTTCGTTGGGGAGCAGTACTTC	CASSPGTFVGEQYF
few	TRBV4-3	TRBJ1-4	18	NA	TGCGCCAGCAGCCAGGATATCATTCGGGACACATTGGGTGAAAAACTGTTTTTT	CASSQDIIRDTLGEKLFF
few	TRBV5-1	TRBJ2-7	15	TRBD2	TGCGCCAGCAGCGACACAGCGGGGTTAGCCTACGAGCAGTACTTC	CASSDTAGLAYEQYF
NA	TRBV6-5	TRBJ2-3	15	NA	TGTGCCAGCAGTTACTCGGGGGGGCCCCCAGATACGCAGTATTTT	CASSYSGGPPDTQYF
few	TRBV18	TRBJ2-7	13	NA	TGTGCCAGCTCAGTCGGGTCCAACTATGAGCAGTACTTC	CASSVGSNYEQYF
NA	TRBV29-1	TRBJ2-1	11	NA	TGCAGCGCTGGGCACACCTCGGAGCAGTTCTTC	CSAGHTSEQFF
few	TRBV11-3	TRBJ1-1	13	TRBD1	TGTGCCAGCAGCAACCGGGACAGCTATGAAGCTTTCTTT	CASSNRDSYEAFF
few	TRBV7-2	TRBJ2-3	16	TRBD2	TGTGCCAGCAGCTTGGATAGCGGGACTAGCACAGATACGCAGTATTTT	CASSLDSGTSTDTQYF
few	TRBV21-1	TRBJ2-3	16	NA	TGTGCCAGCAGCCAAAGGCCTCAGGGCGGCACAGATACGCAGTATTTT	CASSQRPQGGTDTQYF
NA	TRBV2	TRBJ2-7	11	NA	TGTGCCAGCGGCCGGGATCTCGAGCAGTACTTC	CASGRDLEQYF